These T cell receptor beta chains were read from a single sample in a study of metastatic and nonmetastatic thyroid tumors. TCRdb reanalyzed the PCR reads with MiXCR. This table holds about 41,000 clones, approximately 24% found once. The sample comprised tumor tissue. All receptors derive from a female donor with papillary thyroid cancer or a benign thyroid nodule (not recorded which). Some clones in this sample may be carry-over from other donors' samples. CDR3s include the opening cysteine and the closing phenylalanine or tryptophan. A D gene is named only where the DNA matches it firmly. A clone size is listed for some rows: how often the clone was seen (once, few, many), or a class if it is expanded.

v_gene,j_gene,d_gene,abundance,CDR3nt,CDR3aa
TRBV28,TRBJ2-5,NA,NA,TGTGCCAGCAGTTTCGGTGGCCCAGTGGAGACCCAGTACTTC,CASSFGGPVETQYF
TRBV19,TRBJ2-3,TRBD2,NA,TGTGCCAGTAGTCCACTAGCGGGAGGTCAGGGTAACACAGATACGCAGTATTTT,CASSPLAGGQGNTDTQYF
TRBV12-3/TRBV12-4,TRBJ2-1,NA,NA,TGTGCCAGCAGTCCCGCAGGGCATGAGCAGTTCTTC,CASSPAGHEQFF
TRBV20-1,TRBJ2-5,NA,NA,TGCAGTGCTCCGTCGCGACAGATACAAGAGACCCAGTACTTC,CSAPSRQIQETQYF
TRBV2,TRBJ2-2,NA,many,TGTGCCAGCAGGGGCGGGGTTCCCGGGGAGCTGTTTTTT,CASRGGVPGELFF
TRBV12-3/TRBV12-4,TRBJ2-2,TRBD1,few,TGTGCCAGCAGTTGGGGGGACAGGGGAGGCACCGGGGAGCTGTTTTTT,CASSWGDRGGTGELFF
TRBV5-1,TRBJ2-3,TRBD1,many,TGCGCCAGCAGCTGGGACAGGGCCCCAGATACGCAGTATTTT,CASSWDRAPDTQYF
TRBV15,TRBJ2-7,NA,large,TGTGCCACCAGCAGAGATCCGGACGGCTACGAGCAGTACTTC,CATSRDPDGYEQYF
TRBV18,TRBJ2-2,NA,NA,TGTGCCAGCTCACCAGAACAGGGGGAGCTGTTTTTT,CASSPEQGELFF
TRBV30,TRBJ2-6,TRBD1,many,TGTGCCTGGAGTGCCACCGGGACAGGGGGCCCTGGGGCCAACGTCCTGACTTTC,CAWSATGTGGPGANVLTF
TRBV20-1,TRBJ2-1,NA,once,TGCAGTGCTAGATCTGATGAGCAGTTCTTC,CSARSDEQFF
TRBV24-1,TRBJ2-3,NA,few,TGTGCCACCATTGGCAACACAGATACGCAGTATTTT,CATIGNTDTQYF
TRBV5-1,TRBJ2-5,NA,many,TGCGCCAGCAGCTTTGGCGCCGGGGAGGCCATTATGGAGACCCAGTACTTC,CASSFGAGEAIMETQYF
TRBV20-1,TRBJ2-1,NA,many,TGCAGTGCTTCTCCCAGTTACAATGAGCAGTTCTTC,CSASPSYNEQFF
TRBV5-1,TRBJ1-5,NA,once,TGCGCCAGCAGCTTGTTACAGGGCCCGAATCAGCCCCAGCATTTT,CASSLLQGPNQPQHF
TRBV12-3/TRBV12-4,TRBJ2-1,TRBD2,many,TGTGCCAGTCAGGAGCGGGGGGGATACAATGAGCAGTTCTTC,CASQERGGYNEQFF
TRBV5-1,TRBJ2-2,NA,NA,TGCGCCAGCAGGGTAATGGACACCGGGGAGCTGTTTTTT,CASRVMDTGELFF
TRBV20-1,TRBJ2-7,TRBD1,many,TGCAGTGCTAGACACCTCAGGGGGCGTTTCTACGAGCAGTACTTC,CSARHLRGRFYEQYF
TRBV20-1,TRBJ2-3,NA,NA,TGCAGTGCTAGCCGGACCACCCTATATACTCAGTATTTT,CSASRTTLYTQYF
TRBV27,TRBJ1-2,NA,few,TGTGCCAGCAGTCCTTTATCGGACCCACTCGGGGGCTATGGCTACACCTTC,CASSPLSDPLGGYGYTF
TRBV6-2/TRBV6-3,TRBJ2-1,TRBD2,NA,TGTGCCAGCAGTCCCCGACCGACTAGCGGGGGGGGGAATGAGCAGTTCTTC,CASSPRPTSGGGNEQFF
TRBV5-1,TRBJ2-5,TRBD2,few,TGCGCCAGCAGAGTAGGACTAGCGGGCCCAGAGACCCAGTACTTC,CASRVGLAGPETQYF
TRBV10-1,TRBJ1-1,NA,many,TGCGCCAGCAGTCCAGGGTCGACAGGGAACACTGAAGCTTTCTTT,CASSPGSTGNTEAFF
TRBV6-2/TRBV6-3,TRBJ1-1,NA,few,TGTGCCAGCAGCAAATCTGGGGGGAACACTGAAGCTTTCTTT,CASSKSGGNTEAFF
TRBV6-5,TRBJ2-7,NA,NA,TGTGCCAGCAGTTACGGCAGGGAGAGGTGGTACGAGCAGTACTTC,CASSYGRERWYEQYF
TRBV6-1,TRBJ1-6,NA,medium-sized,TGTGCCAGCAAAGGGGAGGGCGATAATTCACCCCTCCACTTT,CASKGEGDNSPLHF
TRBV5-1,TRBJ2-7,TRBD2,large,TGCGCCAGCAGCCCCCGAGCGGGGGGAATTTACGAGCAGTACTTC,CASSPRAGGIYEQYF
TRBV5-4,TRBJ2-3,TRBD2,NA,TGTGCCAGCAGCTCCTGGGGTAGCGGGAGTAGAAATACGCAGTATTTT,CASSSWGSGSRNTQYF
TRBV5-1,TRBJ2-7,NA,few,TGCGCCAGCAGCCCAAATGACCTTTCATGGTACTACGAGCAGTACTTC,CASSPNDLSWYYEQYF
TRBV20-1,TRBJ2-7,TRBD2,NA,TGCAGTGCTAGTCCTCCCGGGAGGCCGCCCTACGAGCAGTACTTC,CSASPPGRPPYEQYF
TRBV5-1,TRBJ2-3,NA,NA,TGCGCCAGCAGCTTGGCCATGGGAGATACGCAGTATTTT,CASSLAMGDTQYF
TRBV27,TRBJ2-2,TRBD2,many,TGTGCCAGCAGTTTATGGGGACTAGCGGCCACCGGGGAGCTGTTTTTT,CASSLWGLAATGELFF
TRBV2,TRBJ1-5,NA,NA,TGTGCCAGCAGTGTGGAGGGAGGTCAGCCCCAGCATTTT,CASSVEGGQPQHF
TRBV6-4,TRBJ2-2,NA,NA,TGTGCCAGCAGTGACTCAAGGGACACCGGGGAGCTGTTTTTT,CASSDSRDTGELFF
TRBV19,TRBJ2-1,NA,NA,TGTGCCAGTAGTAGTGGGGAGGTGTCCTACAATGAGAAGTTCTTC,CASSSGEVSYNEKFF
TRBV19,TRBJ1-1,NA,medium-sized,TGTGCCAGTAGTATCGCCCAGGACACTGAAGCTTTCTTT,CASSIAQDTEAFF
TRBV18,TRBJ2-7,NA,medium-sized,TGTGCCAGCTCACCGGGAATCGGGAACGAGCAGTACTTC,CASSPGIGNEQYF
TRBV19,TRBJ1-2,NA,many,TGTGCCAGTAGTACGTCCGGGACGTCGCCAGGCTACACCTTC,CASSTSGTSPGYTF
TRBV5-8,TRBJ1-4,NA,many,TGTGCCCTCTTCGGGGATGAAAAACTGTTTTTT,CALFGDEKLFF
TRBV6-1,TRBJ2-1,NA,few,TGTGCCAGCAGTGAAAGGGTGAGCAGCTCCTACAATGAGCAGTTCTTC,CASSERVSSSYNEQFF
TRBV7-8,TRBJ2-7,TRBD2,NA,TGTGCCAGCAGCTTCCCTAGCGGGAGGTTTGCCTACGAGCAGTACTTC,CASSFPSGRFAYEQYF
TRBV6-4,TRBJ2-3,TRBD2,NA,TGTGCCAGCAGTGCGGCTAGCGGGACGTCAGATACGCAGTATTTT,CASSAASGTSDTQYF
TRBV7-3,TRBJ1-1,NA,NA,TGTGCCAGCAGCTTAAGTGGGGGCCGGGAATACAGGGACATGAACACTGAAGCTTTCTTT,CASSLSGGREYRDMNTEAFF
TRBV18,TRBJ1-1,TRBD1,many,TGTGCCAGCTCAACCATACAGGGGGCAGGCACTGAAGCTTTCTTT,CASSTIQGAGTEAFF
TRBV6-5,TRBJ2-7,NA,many,TGTGCCAGCAGTTACTCATGGGCTTCCTACGAGCAGTACTTC,CASSYSWASYEQYF
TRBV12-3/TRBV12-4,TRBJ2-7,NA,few,TGTGCCAGCAGTTCGCCACTCGGGCTTTACGAGCAGTACTTC,CASSSPLGLYEQYF
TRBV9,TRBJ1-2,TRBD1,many,TGTGCCAGCAGCGTAGAGCTACAGGGGGCTTATGGCTACACCTTC,CASSVELQGAYGYTF
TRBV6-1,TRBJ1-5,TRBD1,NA,TGTGCCAGCAGGGGACAGGGAGATCAGCCCCAGCATTTT,CASRGQGDQPQHF
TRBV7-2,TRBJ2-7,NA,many,TGTGCCAGCAGCTTATCCAGTACCTCCTACGAGCAGTACTTC,CASSLSSTSYEQYF
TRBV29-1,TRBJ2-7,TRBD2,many,TGCAGCGCCAGACTAGCGGAGCCCTACGAGCAGTACTTC,CSARLAEPYEQYF
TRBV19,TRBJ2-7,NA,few,TGTGCCAGTAGCTCAACCCCCGAGCAGTACTTC,CASSSTPEQYF
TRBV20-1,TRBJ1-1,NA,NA,TGCAGTGCTAGGAGACTCGGACGGATGAACACTGAAGCTTTCTTT,CSARRLGRMNTEAFF
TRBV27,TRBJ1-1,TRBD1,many,TGTGCCAGCAGTACATTACAGGGGGTAAAGGGGAACACTGAAGCTTTCTTT,CASSTLQGVKGNTEAFF